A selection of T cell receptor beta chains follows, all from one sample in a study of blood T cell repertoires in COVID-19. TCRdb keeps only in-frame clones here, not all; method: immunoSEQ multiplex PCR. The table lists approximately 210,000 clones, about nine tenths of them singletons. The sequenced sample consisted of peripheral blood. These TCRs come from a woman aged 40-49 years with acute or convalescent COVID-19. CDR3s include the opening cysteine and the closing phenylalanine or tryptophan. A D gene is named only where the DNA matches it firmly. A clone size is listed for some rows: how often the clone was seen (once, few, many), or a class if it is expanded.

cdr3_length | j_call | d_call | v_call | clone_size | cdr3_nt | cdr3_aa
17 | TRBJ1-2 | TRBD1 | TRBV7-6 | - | TGTGCCAGCAGCTTAGCGGACAGGGCGTCTATTCAAGGTGGCTACACCTTC | CASSLADRASIQGGYTF
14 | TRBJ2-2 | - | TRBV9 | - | TGTGCCAGCAGCGTACAGGGTACCACCGGGGAGCTGTTTTTT | CASSVQGTTGELFF
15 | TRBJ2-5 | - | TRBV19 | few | TGTGCCAGTAGTAGGGCAGAAGTCCAACTGGCGACCCAGTACTTC | CASSRAEVQLATQYF
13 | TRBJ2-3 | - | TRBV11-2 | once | TGTGCCAGCAAAAAGACTAGCACAGATACGCAGTATTTT | CASKKTSTDTQYF
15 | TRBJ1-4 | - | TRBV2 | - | TGTGCCAGCAGCGCAAGCGGAGTAACTAATGAAAAACTGTTTTTT | CASSASGVTNEKLFF
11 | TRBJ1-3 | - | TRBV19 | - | TGTGCCAGTAGTCTCGGAAACACCATATATTTT | CASSLGNTIYF
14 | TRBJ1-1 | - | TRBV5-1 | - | TGCGCCAGCAGCCTTTTGACAGGAAACACTGAAGCTTTCTTT | CASSLLTGNTEAFF
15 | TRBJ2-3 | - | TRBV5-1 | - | TGCGCCAGCAGCACGACAGTTCCTAGCACAGATACGCAGTATTTT | CASSTTVPSTDTQYF
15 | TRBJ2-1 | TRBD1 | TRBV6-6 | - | TGTGCCAGCAGTTACGGGCGCAGGGACAGGAATGAGCAGTTCTTC | CASSYGRRDRNEQFF
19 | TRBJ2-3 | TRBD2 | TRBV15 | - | TGTGCCACCAGCGGGAGCGTAGCGGGGGCCTACCGTAGCACAGATACGCAGTATTTT | CATSGSVAGAYRSTDTQYF
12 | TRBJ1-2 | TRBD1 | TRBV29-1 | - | TGCAGCGGCCTGACAGGGGGTAGTGGCTACACCTTC | CSGLTGGSGYTF
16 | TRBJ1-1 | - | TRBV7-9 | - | TGTGCCAGCAGCTTTGTTTTATCAGGGGCCAACACTGAAGCTTTCTTT | CASSFVLSGANTEAFF
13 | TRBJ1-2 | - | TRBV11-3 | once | TGTGCCAGCAGCCACGTACAGGACGTATGCTACACCTTC | CASSHVQDVCYTF
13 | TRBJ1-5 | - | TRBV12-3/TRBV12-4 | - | TGTGCCAGCAGTATGCAGGGGACTCAGCCCCAGCATTTT | CASSMQGTQPQHF
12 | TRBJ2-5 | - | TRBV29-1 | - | TGCAGCGTTGGAGGAGAAAAAGAGACCCAGTACTTC | CSVGGEKETQYF
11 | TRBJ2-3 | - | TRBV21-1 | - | TGTGCCAGCAGCAAAACTAGCGGGGGGTATTTT | CASSKTSGGYF
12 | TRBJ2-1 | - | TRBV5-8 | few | TGTGCCAGCCGGCGGGGTTACAATGAGCAGTTCTTC | CASRRGYNEQFF
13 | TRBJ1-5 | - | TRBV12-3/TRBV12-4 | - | TGTGCCAGCGCGGGGGCCGCCTACCAGCCCCAGCATTTT | CASAGAAYQPQHF
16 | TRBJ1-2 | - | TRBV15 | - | TGTGCCACCACGTTCTACGGGGGGAGCCTCGTCTATGGCTACACCTTC | CATTFYGGSLVYGYTF
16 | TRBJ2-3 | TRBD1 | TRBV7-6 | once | TGTGCCAGCAGCTTAGCGGATGGGACAGGGGTAGATACGCAGTATTTT | CASSLADGTGVDTQYF